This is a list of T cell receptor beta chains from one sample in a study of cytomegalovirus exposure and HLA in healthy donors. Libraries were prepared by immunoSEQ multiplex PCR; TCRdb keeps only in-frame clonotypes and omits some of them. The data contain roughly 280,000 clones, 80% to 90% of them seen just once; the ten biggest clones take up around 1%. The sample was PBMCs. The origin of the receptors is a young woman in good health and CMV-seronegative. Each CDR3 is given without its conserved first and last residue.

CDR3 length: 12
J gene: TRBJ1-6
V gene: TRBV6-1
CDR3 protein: ASGGEVMGSPLH

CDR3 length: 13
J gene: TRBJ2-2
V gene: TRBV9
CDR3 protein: ASSAWTGRPGELF

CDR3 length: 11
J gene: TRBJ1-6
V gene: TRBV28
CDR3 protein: ASSSLENSPLH

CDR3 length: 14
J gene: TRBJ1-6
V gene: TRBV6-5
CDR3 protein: ASSYDGDRGSAPLH

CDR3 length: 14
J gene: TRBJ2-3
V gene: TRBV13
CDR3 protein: ASSFRTSGRGDTQY

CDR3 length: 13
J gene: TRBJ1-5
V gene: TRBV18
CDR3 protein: ASSPGRGSNQPQH

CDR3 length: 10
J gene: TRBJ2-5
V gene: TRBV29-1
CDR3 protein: SVGSGPETQY

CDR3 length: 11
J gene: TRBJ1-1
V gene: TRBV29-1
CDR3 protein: SVVRGTNTEAF

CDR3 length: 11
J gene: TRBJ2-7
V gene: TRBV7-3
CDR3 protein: ASSLGTAYEQY

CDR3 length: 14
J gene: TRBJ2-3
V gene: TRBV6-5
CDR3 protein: ASSYSREGTSDTQY

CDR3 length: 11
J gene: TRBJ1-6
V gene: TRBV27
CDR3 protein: ASRQGSGSPLH

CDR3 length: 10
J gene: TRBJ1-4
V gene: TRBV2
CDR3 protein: ASVLQERVLF

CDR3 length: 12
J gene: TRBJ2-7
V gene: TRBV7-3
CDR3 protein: ASSGSGSSYEQY

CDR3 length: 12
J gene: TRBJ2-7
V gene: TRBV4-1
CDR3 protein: ASSQVTGAYEQY

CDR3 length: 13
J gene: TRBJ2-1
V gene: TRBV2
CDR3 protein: ASSDRQGALGEQF

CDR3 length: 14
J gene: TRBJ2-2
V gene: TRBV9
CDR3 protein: ASSVDPGGAIGELF

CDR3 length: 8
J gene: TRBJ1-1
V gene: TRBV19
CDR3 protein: ASQAGKAF

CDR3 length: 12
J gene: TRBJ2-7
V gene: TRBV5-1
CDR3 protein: ASSLDPGGYEQY

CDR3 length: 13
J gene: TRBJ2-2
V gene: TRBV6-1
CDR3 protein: ASIPRVANTGELF

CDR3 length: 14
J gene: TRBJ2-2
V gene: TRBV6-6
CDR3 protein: ASSFSGGANTGELF

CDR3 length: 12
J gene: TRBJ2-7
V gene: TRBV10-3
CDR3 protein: AIRSGDISYEQY

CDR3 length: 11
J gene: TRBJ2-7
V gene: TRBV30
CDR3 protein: AWSVLKSYEQY

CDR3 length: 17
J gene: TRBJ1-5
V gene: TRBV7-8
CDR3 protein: ASSLAITTGVASNQPQH

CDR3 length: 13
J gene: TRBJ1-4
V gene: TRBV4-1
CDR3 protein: ASSQGRGRREKLF

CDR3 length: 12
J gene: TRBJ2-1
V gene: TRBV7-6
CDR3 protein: ASSLAGGPNEQF

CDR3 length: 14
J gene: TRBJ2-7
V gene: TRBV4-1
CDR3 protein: ASSQDEAGPSYEQY

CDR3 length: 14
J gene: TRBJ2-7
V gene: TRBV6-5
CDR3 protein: ASSYSAQGNSYEQY